This T cell receptor beta chain was found in a study of blood T cell repertoires in COVID-19 (dated by TCRdb to 2019 to 2021). With respect to the entire study: Collaborator samples came from the United States, Italy and Spain and covered acute and convalescent phases of COVID-19. The repertoires were released in a freely available public database intended as a resource for research on the immune response to SARS-CoV-2. Samples came from the ongoing ImmuneRACE study (first 160 participants) plus 1,254 subjects from 6 global collaborators. The prospective study material was composed of cDNA or gDNA derived from T cells, B-cell-depleted T cells, or PBMCs. HLA class I and class II types, where available, came from metadata supplied by the sample provider rather than from assay-based typing. The dataset comprised deeply sampled blood TCRbeta repertoires from subjects exposed to, actively infected with, or recovered from COVID-19. A de-identified subject ID, COVID-19 status, age in years and sex were almost always included in the sample metadata.

TCRbeta CDR3 regions were amplified from genomic DNA using the immunoSEQ Assay, a bias-controlled multiplex PCR. Processing in the source paper ran as follows. The number of nucleated cells in each sample was estimated by amplification of reference gene primers within the assay. To quantify the absolute abundance of each unique TCRbeta CDR3 rearrangement, sequence reads were collapsed and filtered. For each sample, productive Simpson clonality was calculated as the square root of Simpson's diversity index over productive rearrangements. TCRdb obtained this table from immuneACCESS and retained in-frame rearrangements with V and J assigned. These tables miss some clones; where compared with another copy, unresolved V genes account for less than half of the shortfall, and the remainder is unexplained. V, J and clone size are taken as reported in that table, and D and trimming were inferred from the DNA itself. The sample includes 330,000 or so clones, with roughly nine tenths observed a single time. Less than 5% of the sample is in the top ten clones.

In Seattle, one collaborating source enrolled patients while the infection was active and tracked those patients longitudinally over the course of disease. The collaborating institutions used their own protocols to collect whole blood in K2EDTA tubes. Collaborator samples were shipped for TCRbeta analysis as frozen whole blood, isolated PBMCs, or DNA extracted from either sample type. Paper-wide results and their limitations: How much clinical and demographic metadata was included differed by source and by participant, and the metadata was provided uncurated.

Notes on this clone: Its target antigen remains unknown. Per-base quality was not reported, and no clone a single base away is much larger than it.

Trimming at the junction amounts to 4 bases on V and 9 bases on J, and the germline ends lie 13 bases apart. CDR1 SGHAT and CDR2 FQNNGV are derived from the germline V gene. Including the terminal cysteine and phenylalanine, the CDR3 comprises 12 residues. The read is trimmed to its CDR3 DNA, 36 bases read in frame from base 1. The specimen sequenced was peripheral blood. This clonotype was sampled from a woman aged 55 to 70 with COVID-19, enrolled during active disease. The chain links TRBV11-2 with TRBJ2-7; a tentative D call is TRBD2 (5 bases match). The nucleotide sequence reads TGTGCCAGCAGCTCCCGGGATACTGTGCAGTACTTC. Translated, it reads CASSSRDTVQYF.